One and the same sample provided the 27 T cell receptor beta chains below, sequenced in a study of blood T cell repertoires in COVID-19. Clones were read by immunoSEQ multiplex PCR, and TCRdb kept only the in-frame ones, dropping some. The repertoire has roughly 120,000 clones, over 75% of them found once; the top ten carry approximately 1.7%. Sequencing used peripheral blood. The receptors derive from a human donor with active COVID-19. The donor label of this sample is uncertain.

The genes are TRBV5-1 and TRBJ1-1, with a possible D match to TRBD1 (5 bases). This CDR3 spans 13 amino acids. V was clipped by 3 bases and J by 5 bases, with 11 bases between them. Germline V gives CDR1 SGHRS, CDR2 YFSETQ. CDR3 coding DNA: TGCGCCAGCAGCTCTCCCCCAGGGACTGAAGCTTTCTTT. It encodes CASSSPPGTEAFF. Full variable domain (rest looked up from reference TRBV5-1 and TRBJ1-1): KAGVTQTPRYLIKTRGQQVTLSCSPISGHRSVSWYQQTPGQGLQFLFEYFSETQRNKGNFPGRFSGRQFSNSRSEMNVSTLELGDSALYLCASSSPPGTEAFFGQGTRLTVV.

V is TRBV5-1 and J is TRBJ2-3; 10 bases line up with TRBD2. From germline, CDR1 is SGHRS and CDR2 YFSETQ. The CDR3 length is 18 residues. The junction had 10 bases not matched to a gene; V was cut back by 2 bases and J by 1 base. This CDR3 is CASSFSRSGTSGTDTQYF. The DNA for the CDR3 is TGCGCCAGCAGCTTCAGCAGGAGCGGGACTAGCGGCACAGATACGCAGTATTTT.

The CDR3 nucleotides read TGTGCCATCACCGAGTCGACATCCATGAACACTGAAGCTTTCTTT. It translates to CAITESTSMNTEAFF. This chain uses TRBV10-3 with TRBJ1-1; D gene unclear. The germline V and J ends were trimmed by 7 bases and 0 bases, with 15 bases remaining between them. This CDR3 has 15 residues. CDR1 ENHRY and CDR2 SYGVKD come from the germline V gene.

The chain uses TRBV3-1 (or the pseudogene TRBV3-2) and TRBJ2-1; 15 bases line up with TRBD2. Losses at the gene ends were 6 bases for V and 8 bases for J; bases not matched to a gene: 5. Germline V lookup: CDR1 LGHDT, CDR2 YNNKEL (reference sequence). The CDR3 consists of 15 residues. The CDR3 spells CASRRTSGGVDEQFF. DNA for the CDR3: TGTGCCAGCAGAAGGACTAGCGGGGGGGTTGATGAGCAGTTCTTC.

The gene calls are TRBV19 and TRBJ1-5, with TRBD1 matching 8 bases. Trimming cost V 6 bases and J 0 bases; bases outside gene matches: 10. The CDR3 runs to 17 residues. Germline CDR1 is LNHDA and CDR2 is SQIVND (reference sequence). The CDR3 is CASSPLYRGYSNQPQHF. CDR3 nucleotides: TGTGCCAGTAGCCCACTTTACAGGGGGTATAGCAATCAGCCCCAGCATTTT.

V is TRBV7-8 and J is TRBJ1-1, with 7 bases matching TRBD1. Germline-derived CDR1 and CDR2 are SGHVS and FQNEAQ. Trimming took 5 bases from V and 0 from J; bases not matched to a gene: 9. The CDR3 is 16 residues long. The CDR3 spells CASSRGDRHMNTEAFF. Written as DNA, the CDR3 is TGTGCCAGCAGCAGAGGGGACAGACATATGAACACTGAAGCTTTCTTT.

This clone appeared once. This specimen includes other DNA sequences encoding the same CDR3. This chain connects TRBV5-1 to TRBJ2-2, with D maybe TRBD2 (5 bases). V lost 5 bases, J lost 5 bases, and 7 bases lay in between. The CDR3 loop spans 12 amino acids. Germline V CDR1 and CDR2: SGHRS, YFSETQ. The CDR3 region is CASSTGTGELFF. The CDR3 bases are TGCGCCAGCAGTACGGGAACCGGGGAGCTGTTTTTT.

This rearrangement joins TRBV7-2 to TRBJ2-4; tentatively, D is TRBD1 (6 bases). The CDR3 has 16 residues. CDR1 is SGHTA and CDR2 is FQGNSA in the germline V gene. Deletions cut 4 bases from V and 2 bases from J, with 15 bases between. The CDR3 DNA reads as TGTGCCAGCAGCTCGGGTGGGGGCAGTTCCAAAAACATTCAGTACTTC. It yields the protein CASSSGGGSSKNIQYF.

This sequence joins TRBV13 and TRBJ2-3, with 7 positions matching TRBD2. Germline V gene sequence: CDR1 PRHDT, CDR2 FYEKMQ (reference sequence). The CDR3 is 15 amino acids. Trimming cost V 6 bases and J 0 bases; bases outside gene matches: 6. The CDR3 DNA follows: TGTGCCAGCAGATGGAGCGGGGAGAGCACAGATACGCAGTATTTT. This encodes CASRWSGESTDTQYF.

The chain carries TRBV6-1 and TRBJ1-1; D is possibly TRBD1 (5 bases). The CDR3 contains 15 residues. CDR1 MNHNS and CDR2 SASEGT come from the germline V gene. Trimming removed 2 bases at V and 0 bases at J, with 10 bases between. The chain's CDR3 is CASSEMRQLNTEAFF. CDR3 nucleotides: TGTGCCAGCAGTGAAATGAGACAGTTGAACACTGAAGCTTTCTTT.

The V and J genes are TRBV5-1 and TRBJ1-6; tentatively, D is TRBD1 (5 bases). V lost 0 bases and J 4 bases, leaving 17 bases between the germline ends. The CDR3 runs to 18 residues. Per the germline V gene, CDR1 is SGHRS and CDR2 is YFSETQ. The CDR3 bases are TGCGCCAGCAGCTTGGAGGCCCAGGGATCTCAGTATAATTCACCCCTCCACTTT. Its translation is CASSLEAQGSQYNSPLHF. Together with reference TRBV5-1 and TRBJ1-6, the CDR3 gives the full variable domain: KAGVTQTPRYLIKTRGQQVTLSCSPISGHRSVSWYQQTPGQGLQFLFEYFSETQRNKGNFPGRFSGRQFSNSRSEMNVSTLELGDSALYLCASSLEAQGSQYNSPLHFGNGTRLTVT.

The chain employs TRBV7-3 and TRBJ2-1; TRBD2 matches at 9 bases. The trim removed 1 base at V and 9 bases at J, leaving 28 bases unmatched. The CDR3 has 22 residues. Germline CDR1 is SGHTA and CDR2 is FQGTGA. CDR3 DNA: TGTGCCAGCAGCTTAAGCCCCATTATCGGGGACGGTTTTGGCGGGGGGGCTGGTGAGCAGTTCTTC. Its protein is CASSLSPIIGDGFGGGAGEQFF. The full variable domain, completed using reference TRBV7-3 and TRBJ2-1, is GAGVSQTPSNKVTEKGKYVELRCDPISGHTALYWYRQSLGQGPEFLIYFQGTGAADDSGLPNDRFFAVRPEGSVSTLKIQRTERGDSAVYLCASSLSPIIGDGFGGGAGEQFFGPGTRLTVL.

On this clone itself: Sequence at one end of the junction differs from germline and may be a read error. The gene calls are TRBV6-5 and TRBJ1-6; 7 nucleotides match TRBD1. This CDR3 is 12 amino acids long. The germline V gene has CDR1 MNHEY and CDR2 SVGAGI. CDR3 region: CASSPTGLLVIF. The CDR3 DNA follows: TGTGCCAGCAGTCCGACAGGGCTGCTGGTGATCTTT.

This chain joins TRBV6-1 and TRBJ1-2; D is ambiguous. The CDR3 has 14 residues. The germline gives CDR1 MNHNS, CDR2 SASEGT. The germline V and J ends were trimmed by 0 bases and 5 bases, with 10 bases remaining between them. The CDR3 region is CASSEAGSGYGYTF. DNA for the CDR3: TGTGCCAGCAGTGAAGCAGGGTCGGGGTATGGCTACACCTTC.

The chain employs TRBV3-1 (or the pseudogene TRBV3-2) and TRBJ2-1; D is possibly TRBD2 (5 bases). Germline loops: CDR1 LGHDT, CDR2 YNNKEL (reference sequence). This CDR3 region has 16 residues. Trimming stripped 0 bases from V and 5 bases from J, with 14 bases between. The CDR3 loop is CASSQELSVYNNEQFF. The DNA for the CDR3 is TGTGCCAGCAGCCAAGAACTTAGCGTTTATAACAATGAGCAGTTCTTC.

CDR3 sequence (DNA): TGTGCCAGTAGTGCTCGGACAGGAAGCACAGATACGCAGTATTTT. Translation: CASSARTGSTDTQYF. This sequence joins TRBV19 and TRBJ2-3, with 7 positions matching TRBD1. Germline V gene sequence: CDR1 LNHDA, CDR2 SQIVND (reference sequence). Trimming took 5 bases from V and 0 from J; bases not matched to a gene: 5. The CDR3 is 15 amino acids.

The CDR3 DNA reads TGCGCCAGCAGCTTGGAACAGGGGGTCGACAATGAGCAGTTCTTC. Translated: CASSLEQGVDNEQFF. The chain carries TRBV5-1 and TRBJ2-1; TRBD1 aligns across 8 bases. This CDR3 comprises 15 residues. Trimming removed 0 bases from V and 5 bases from J; junction bases left unmatched: 4. Looked up from germline, CDR1 is SGHRS and CDR2 is YFSETQ.

CDR3 coding DNA: TGTGCCAGCAGCCAAGACGCGGGTAGGTGGGAGACCCAGTACTTC. The encoded protein is CASSQDAGRWETQYF. This sequence joins TRBV3-1 (or the pseudogene TRBV3-2) and TRBJ2-5, with D perhaps matching TRBD2 (5 bases). Trimming cost V 0 bases and J 5 bases, with 13 bases left between them. The CDR3 runs to 15 residues. The germline V gene has CDR1 LGHDT and CDR2 YNNKEL (reference sequence).

J is TRBJ2-7 and V is TRBV6-2 or TRBV6-3; maybe TRBD2 (7 bases). V lost 3 bases and J 4 bases, leaving 19 bases between the germline ends. CDR3 length: 16 amino acids. Germline CDR1 and CDR2: MNHEY and SVGEGT. In DNA form, the CDR3 reads TGTGCCAGCAGTTATTCGACGGCGGGGGCCTCTTACGAGCAGTACTTC. Translated: CASSYSTAGASYEQYF.

The chain combines TRBV6-5 with TRBJ2-3, with TRBD1 matching over 8 bases. The CDR3 runs to 15 residues. CDR1 and CDR2 (germline): MNHEY, SVGAGI. Losses at the gene ends were 0 bases for V and 6 bases for J; bases not matched to a gene: 5. CDR3 coding DNA: TGTGCCAGCAGTTACTCGATAACAGGGGGGGATACGCAGTATTTT. It translates to CASSYSITGGDTQYF.

This rearrangement joins TRBV11-3 to TRBJ2-3; 11 bases are a match to TRBD2. Unmatched junction bases numbered 5, after V lost 5 bases and J lost 1 base. From germline, CDR1 is SGHNT and CDR2 YENEEA. This CDR3 contains 16 residues. In nucleotides, the CDR3 is TGTGCCAGCAGCGCTTCGACTAGCGGGGGCACAGATACGCAGTATTTT. This translates into CASSASTSGGTDTQYF.

This chain links TRBV4-2 with TRBJ2-1; D is possibly TRBD2 (6 bases). V dropped 1 base and J dropped 5 bases, with 18 bases sitting between them. Germline V CDR1 and CDR2: LGHNA, YNFKEQ. This CDR3 contains 17 residues. CDR3 amino acids: CASSQVSVRRGNNEQFF. The CDR3 DNA sequence: TGTGCCAGCAGCCAAGTTTCCGTCAGGCGCGGGAACAATGAGCAGTTCTTC.

The rearrangement uses TRBV10-3 and TRBJ2-7, with D possibly matching TRBD1 (5 bases). This CDR3 comprises 14 residues. Germline values: CDR1 ENHRY, CDR2 SYGVKD. Trimming shortened V by 0 bases and J by 3 bases, and 9 bases separated the two germline ends. The CDR3 is CAISESAGRYEQYF. In nucleotides, the CDR3 is TGTGCCATCAGTGAGTCAGCAGGGCGCTACGAGCAGTACTTC.

This clone was recorded once. The chain has TRBV15 and TRBJ2-3; a possible D gene is TRBD1 (5 bases). Germline lookup yields CDR1 LNHNV and CDR2 YYDKDF (reference sequence). Between the trimmed V and J ends, which lost 0 bases and 3 bases, there was a span of 16 bases. The CDR3 extends over 17 amino acids. The CDR3 sequence is CATSRDGTGHGTDTQYF. DNA for the CDR3: TGTGCCACCAGCAGAGATGGCACTGGACACGGAACAGATACGCAGTATTTT.

This chain links TRBV19 with TRBJ2-3; 7 bases align to TRBD1. Unmatched junction bases numbered 14, after V lost 9 bases and J lost 2 bases. The CDR3 runs 16 residues. The germline V gene has CDR1 LNHDA and CDR2 SQIVND (reference sequence). As DNA, the CDR3 is TGTGCCAGCACAAACCCCGGGACAGCGAACACAGATACGCAGTATTTT. Its protein product is CASTNPGTANTDTQYF.

V gene TRBV12-3 or TRBV12-4 combines with J gene TRBJ2-7, with D possibly matching TRBD2 (5 bases). V lost 5 bases, J lost 3 bases, and 11 bases lay in between. CDR3 length: 13 residues. The CDR3 protein is CASSDRDFYEQYF. The CDR3 bases are TGTGCCAGCAGTGACCGGGATTTCTACGAGCAGTACTTC.

CDR3 sequence reads: CASSDNPHVRPEGGELFF. CDR3 nucleotides: TGTGCCAGCAGCGATAATCCCCACGTCAGGCCCGAGGGCGGGGAGCTGTTTTTT. The chain couples TRBV9 to TRBJ2-2; maybe TRBD2 (5 bases). V was cut by 3 bases and J by 7 bases, with 25 bases left in between. Looked up from germline, CDR1 is SGDLS and CDR2 is YYNGEE. The CDR3 covers 18 residues.